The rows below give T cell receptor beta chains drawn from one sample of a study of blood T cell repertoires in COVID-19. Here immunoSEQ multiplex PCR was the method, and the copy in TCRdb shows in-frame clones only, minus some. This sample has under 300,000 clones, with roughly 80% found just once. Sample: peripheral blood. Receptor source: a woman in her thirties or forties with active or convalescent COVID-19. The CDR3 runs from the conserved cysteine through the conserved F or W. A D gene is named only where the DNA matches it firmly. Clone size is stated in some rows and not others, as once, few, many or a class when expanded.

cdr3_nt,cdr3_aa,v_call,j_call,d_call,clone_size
TGTGCCAGCAGTTACTCGGGGGGGGGCCGCAATGAGCAGTTCTTC,CASSYSGGGRNEQFF,TRBV6-2/TRBV6-3,TRBJ2-1,.,.
TGTGCCAGTAGTATAGACAGGGGCACTGAAGCTTTCTTT,CASSIDRGTEAFF,TRBV19,TRBJ1-1,.,few
TGTGCCAGCAGCGTCGGACAGTTTCAGCCCCAGCATTTT,CASSVGQFQPQHF,TRBV2,TRBJ1-5,.,.
TGTGCCAGTAGCCGAGGGGAGGGGATCTTTGAAGCTTTCTTT,CASSRGEGIFEAFF,TRBV19,TRBJ1-1,.,.
TGTGCCAGCAGCCTAAATCGACAGGGGGCTTTCTTT,CASSLNRQGAFF,TRBV7-2,TRBJ1-1,TRBD1,few
TGTGCTAGTGGCCCTAGCGGGGTGGACTCCTACAATGAGCAGTTCTTC,CASGPSGVDSYNEQFF,TRBV12-5,TRBJ2-1,TRBD2,.
TGTGCCACCAGCAGAGATCTGGGGCGAGAGACCCAGTACTTC,CATSRDLGRETQYF,TRBV15,TRBJ2-5,.,.
TGTGCCAGCAGTCGGAGCTCTAACACAGATACGCAGTATTTT,CASSRSSNTDTQYF,TRBV2,TRBJ2-3,.,.
TGTGCCAGCTCTAAACTCCCCCGGACAGGGTTACACGAGCAGTACTTC,CASSKLPRTGLHEQYF,TRBV28,TRBJ2-7,TRBD1,many
TGTGCCAGCCTGGGTGGGCAGGGGCGGAACACTGAAGCTTTCTTT,CASLGGQGRNTEAFF,TRBV7-8,TRBJ1-1,.,once
TGTGCCAGCAGTCCTAATAGGGACAGTAGTGAAGCTTTCTTT,CASSPNRDSSEAFF,TRBV28,TRBJ1-1,TRBD1,.
TGTGCCAGCAGTGACGGGCCTGGGGCCAACGTCCTGACTTTC,CASSDGPGANVLTF,TRBV6-4,TRBJ2-6,.,many
TGTGCCAGTAAAACAGGGATCGGGCGCACAGATACGCAGTATTTT,CASKTGIGRTDTQYF,TRBV19,TRBJ2-3,.,.
TGTGCCAGCAGCCTCTCTGAAGAGACCCAGTACTTC,CASSLSEETQYF,TRBV9,TRBJ2-5,.,.
TGTGCCAGCAGTGAAGTGCGGGGTGACTATGGCTACACCTTC,CASSEVRGDYGYTF,TRBV2,TRBJ1-2,.,.
TGCGCCAGCAGCCCCTCGGACAGAAAGCATCAGCCCCAGCATTTT,CASSPSDRKHQPQHF,TRBV4-1,TRBJ1-5,.,.
TGTGCCAGCAGTTCTAATCCGGGACAATCCACTGAAGCTTTCTTT,CASSSNPGQSTEAFF,TRBV6-4,TRBJ1-1,.,.
TGTGCCAGTAGTATGGGTGGCAGGCGGGATAATTCACCCCTCCACTTT,CASSMGGRRDNSPLHF,TRBV19,TRBJ1-6,.,.
TGTGCCAGCAGCGTAGGAGCCAGCGGACGCTACGAGCAGTACTTC,CASSVGASGRYEQYF,TRBV9,TRBJ2-7,.,.
TGTGCTAGTGCCCCCTCGGGGGGAACTGGAGCTTTCTTT,CASAPSGGTGAFF,TRBV12-5,TRBJ1-1,.,.
TGCAGCGGCATAAACCAGGGATTGGATGGCTACACCTTC,CSGINQGLDGYTF,TRBV29-1,TRBJ1-2,.,.
TGTGCCAGCAGCGGGGGGTTTCCAAATTCACCCCTCCACTTT,CASSGGFPNSPLHF,TRBV6-4,TRBJ1-6,.,.
TGCAGTGCTAGTCCCCCCCCACAGGGTCCGGACACTGAAGCTTTCTTT,CSASPPPQGPDTEAFF,TRBV20-1,TRBJ1-1,.,.
TGTGCCAGCAGCTCCACAGCCCAGCCTGAAGCTTTCTTT,CASSSTAQPEAFF,TRBV5-5,TRBJ1-1,.,.
TGTGCCTGGAGGGAACCGGGAAAAGGGAATCAGCCCCAGCATTTT,CAWREPGKGNQPQHF,TRBV30,TRBJ1-5,.,.
TGTGCCAGCAGTTTAGGGCAGTTTAATCAGCCCCAGCATTTT,CASSLGQFNQPQHF,TRBV28,TRBJ1-5,.,.
TGTGCCAGCAGCGCAACAGGGGGAAGAACTGAAGCTTTCTTT,CASSATGGRTEAFF,TRBV11-2,TRBJ1-1,TRBD1,.
TGCGCCAGCAGTGTTCGGACAGCAGATACGCAGTATTTT,CASSVRTADTQYF,TRBV10-1,TRBJ2-3,.,.
TGTGCCAGTAGTATAGGTTGGCGGGAGACCCAGTACTTC,CASSIGWRETQYF,TRBV19,TRBJ2-5,.,.
TGTGCCAGCAGCCAAGATGCAACAGGGGCCAGTGAAGCTTTCTTT,CASSQDATGASEAFF,TRBV3-1/TRBV3-2,TRBJ1-1,TRBD1,.
TGCGCCAGCAGTTCGGACAGTTTTATTTACAATGAGCAGTTCTTC,CASSSDSFIYNEQFF,TRBV10-1,TRBJ2-1,.,few
TGCAGCGTTCGACTTAATGGACAGGGGGGCTACACCTTC,CSVRLNGQGGYTF,TRBV29-1,TRBJ1-2,TRBD1,few
TGTGCCAGCAGTCTAGGGGTTAGCACAGATACGCAGTATTTT,CASSLGVSTDTQYF,TRBV7-2,TRBJ2-3,.,once
TGTGCCTGGAGACTTACGAGGGATCAGCCCCAGCATTTT,CAWRLTRDQPQHF,TRBV30,TRBJ1-5,.,.
TGTGCCAGTAAGGGAGACACCGGGGAGCTGTTTTTT,CASKGDTGELFF,TRBV19,TRBJ2-2,.,.
TGTGCCAGCAGCCAAGACTGGACTTCTAGCACAGATACGCAGTATTTT,CASSQDWTSSTDTQYF,TRBV3-1/TRBV3-2,TRBJ2-3,.,once
TGTGCCTGGAGTCGGTTGGAGATAAAGTCTGGAAACACCATATATTTT,CAWSRLEIKSGNTIYF,TRBV30,TRBJ1-3,.,.
TGTGCCAGCAGCGCGGACAGGGCTAGCAATCAGCCCCAGCATTTT,CASSADRASNQPQHF,TRBV2,TRBJ1-5,TRBD1,few
TGTGCCACCAGGTCGGGGGACGGCTACACCTTC,CATRSGDGYTF,TRBV6-5,TRBJ1-2,.,once
TGTGCCTGGAGTTCGGGGAACACTGAAGCTTTCTTT,CAWSSGNTEAFF,TRBV30,TRBJ1-1,.,.
TGTGCCAGCAGCCCGGGGGTAGGTAATTCACCCCTCCACTTT,CASSPGVGNSPLHF,TRBV3-1/TRBV3-2,TRBJ1-6,.,.
TGTGCCAGCAGCCCGATGAGTGTCCCTGGAAACACCATATATTTT,CASSPMSVPGNTIYF,TRBV3-1/TRBV3-2,TRBJ1-3,.,.
TGTGCCAGCAGCTTAACGTCGGGGGGAGATACGCAGTATTTT,CASSLTSGGDTQYF,TRBV7-3,TRBJ2-3,TRBD2,few
TGTGCCAGCAGCCAAGAACAGGGATTGATCCACACCGGGGAGCTGTTTTTT,CASSQEQGLIHTGELFF,TRBV4-2,TRBJ2-2,.,.
TGTGCCAGCTCACCAAATTCAGGGGGTGGGGTGAACACTGAAGCTTTCTTT,CASSPNSGGGVNTEAFF,TRBV18,TRBJ1-1,TRBD1,.
TGTGCCTGGAGTGACCCTAGGGGGTCGATGGGGCTGAACACTGAAGCTTTCTTT,CAWSDPRGSMGLNTEAFF,TRBV30,TRBJ1-1,.,.
TGTGCCAGCAGCCAGGCTCTAGCGGGGAGAGCGAACACCGGGGAGCTGTTTTTT,CASSQALAGRANTGELFF,TRBV3-1/TRBV3-2,TRBJ2-2,TRBD2,.
TGTGCCAGCAGCCAAGAGGGGCCCTATGGCTACACCTTC,CASSQEGPYGYTF,TRBV3-1/TRBV3-2,TRBJ1-2,.,.
TGTGCCATCAAGGAGGCAGGGGCTTCCTACAATGAGCAGTTCTTC,CAIKEAGASYNEQFF,TRBV10-3,TRBJ2-1,.,.
TGTGCCAGTAGTATAGAGGGGAGTAACGGCTACACCTTC,CASSIEGSNGYTF,TRBV19,TRBJ1-2,.,.
TGTGCCAGCTCACCTCTGTCTATTCTCGGACAGAGCTCTGGAAACACCATATATTTT,CASSPLSILGQSSGNTIYF,TRBV18,TRBJ1-3,.,.